The 24 T cell receptor beta chains reported below all come from one sample, sequenced in a study of beta chain features in type 1 diabetes. Study-wide results and limits: All four CD4+ subsets of Type 1 diabetes patients contained TCRB CDR3s that were moderately but significantly shorter.

Sequenced material consisted of expressed TCRB transcripts (all of the isolated RNA was reverse transcribed). TCRdb keeps only in-frame clones here, not all; method: immunoSEQ multiplex PCR. In the table there are nearly 700,000 clones, around an eighth of which are singletons. These receptors' targets are unknown. Sequenced material: naive CD4+ T cells from blood. The receptors originated from a man aged 18-30 years with type 1 diabetes.

A few counts support this clone. The chain uses TRBV9 and TRBJ2-7; D remains ambiguous. The CDR3 spans 16 residues. CDR1 is SGDLS, CDR2 YYNGEE, per germline. V was clipped by 2 bases and J by 0 bases, with 15 bases between them. In nucleotides, the CDR3 is TGTGCCAGCAGCGTCGGTCTGTTCGGGCCCTCCTACGAGCAGTACTTC. Its protein product is CASSVGLFGPSYEQYF.

This clone appeared a few times. The J gene is TRBJ2-7, the V gene TRBV27; D gene uncertain. Germline V gene lookup returns CDR1 MNHEY and CDR2 SMNVEV (reference sequence). The CDR3 sequence is 14 residues long. V was pared by 0 bases and J by 1 base, with 7 bases between. The CDR3 protein is CASSLSSGSYEQYF. CDR3 bases: TGTGCCAGCAGTTTATCCTCCGGGTCCTACGAGCAGTACTTC.

The chain joins TRBV30 to TRBJ1-1; D might be TRBD1 (5 bases). This CDR3 has 12 residues. From germline, CDR1 is GTSNPN and CDR2 SVGIG (reference sequence). Trimming took 7 bases from V and 0 from J, leaving 9 bases between them. The DNA of the CDR3 is TGTGCCTCCCGGGGGATGAACACTGAAGCTTTCTTT. It yields the protein CASRGMNTEAFF.

The sample holds a few counts of this clone. This sequence joins TRBV30 and TRBJ2-3; D perhaps matches TRBD2 (6 bases). Trimming shortened V by 3 bases and J by 0 bases, and 16 bases separated the two germline ends. CDR3 size: 16 residues. CDR1 and CDR2 (germline): GTSNPN, SVGIG (reference sequence). The CDR3: CAWSTGFGTSTDTQYF. The CDR3, as DNA: TGTGCCTGGAGCACGGGTTTTGGGACTAGCACAGATACGCAGTATTTT.

The genes are TRBV5-6 and TRBJ2-7, with TRBD2 identical over 7 bases. Losses at the gene ends were 0 bases for V and 2 bases for J; bases not matched to a gene: 11. Germline CDR1 is SGHDT and CDR2 is YYEEEE. This CDR3 has 17 amino acids. Written as DNA, the CDR3 is TGTGCCAGCAGCTTGGCCGCCAGATCAGCGGGGACCTACGAGCAGTACTTC. This gives the protein CASSLAARSAGTYEQYF.

This clone was observed a few times. The rearrangement links TRBV6-6 to TRBJ2-7; TRBD1 might be the D (6 bases). This CDR3 region has 13 residues. V gave up 5 bases and J gave up 6 bases, with 14 bases separating them. The V gene's germline CDR1 is MNHNY and CDR2 SVGAGI (reference sequence). The CDR3 loop is CASSQLRGSEQYF. The CDR3, as DNA: TGTGCCAGCAGTCAACTCAGGGGAAGCGAGCAGTACTTC.

This chain connects TRBV2 to TRBJ2-7; a weak D match, TRBD1 (5 bases). The length of the CDR3 is 13 residues. Germline V gene sequence: CDR1 SNHLY, CDR2 FYNNEI. The V end lost 4 bases, the J end lost 5 bases, and 12 bases lay between the germline ends. The CDR3 is CASSAAGRNEQYF. In nucleotides, the CDR3 is TGTGCCAGCAGTGCAGCAGGGCGGAACGAGCAGTACTTC.

This clone occurred a few times. CDR3 in DNA: TGTGCCAGCAGCTTAGTAGCCGCAGGGCACACTGAAGCTTTCTTT. This codes for CASSLVAAGHTEAFF. The chain couples TRBV11-2 to TRBJ1-1; D might be TRBD1 (5 bases). V lost 1 base and J 3 bases, leaving 12 bases between the germline ends. The CDR3 length is 15 residues. Germline lookup yields CDR1 SGHAT and CDR2 FQNNGV.

At least ten counts were recorded for this clone. The rearrangement uses TRBV15 and TRBJ2-6, with D perhaps matching TRBD2 (5 bases). The CDR3 loop spans 16 amino acids. The V end lost 3 bases, the J end lost 3 bases, and 12 bases lay between the germline ends. Germline V gene data show CDR1 as LNHNV and CDR2 as YYDKDF (reference sequence). CDR3 region: CATSSGGSGGANVLTF. CDR3 coding DNA: TGTGCCACCAGCAGCGGTGGGAGCGGTGGGGCCAACGTCCTGACTTTC.

This sequence joins TRBV27 and TRBJ2-3, with TRBD2 matching over 7 bases. J gave up 6 bases and V 8 bases, and 11 bases lay outside the gene matches. Per germline, CDR1 MNHEY and CDR2 SMNVEV (reference sequence). This CDR3 contains 14 residues. The CDR3 DNA sequence: TGTGCCAGCCGAGTCGGGACTATGAGGGATACGCAGTATTTT. Its protein is CASRVGTMRDTQYF.

The chain has TRBV29-1 and TRBJ1-3; the D is unclear. Per germline, CDR1 SQVTM and CDR2 ANQGSEA. The germline V and J ends were trimmed by 6 bases and 0 bases, with 6 bases remaining between them. This CDR3 is 12 amino acids long. In DNA, the CDR3 is TGCAGCGTGTCCAACTCTGGAAACACCATATATTTT. Amino acid sequence: CSVSNSGNTIYF.

The genes are TRBV19 and TRBJ1-5; D is ambiguous. The germline V gene encodes CDR1 LNHDA and CDR2 SQIVND (reference sequence). V was clipped by 7 bases and J by 6 bases, with 16 bases between them. The length of the CDR3 is 14 residues. The CDR3 protein is CASNRAGVTQPQHF. For the CDR3, the DNA is TGTGCCAGTAACCGCGCCGGGGTAACTCAGCCCCAGCATTTT.

The rearrangement joins TRBV29-1 to TRBJ2-3, with 9 bases lining up with TRBD2. This CDR3 has 14 residues. Germline CDR1 SQVTM, CDR2 ANQGSEA. The junction had 6 bases not matched to a gene; V was cut back by 4 bases and J by 4 bases. This CDR3 is CSVVTSGRSDTQYF. Written as DNA, the CDR3 is TGCAGCGTTGTAACTAGCGGGCGTTCAGATACGCAGTATTTT.

The rearrangement links TRBV2 to TRBJ2-5, with unresolved D. This CDR3 region has 11 residues. V was cut by 7 bases and J by 5 bases, with 8 bases left in between. CDR1 and CDR2 from the germline V gene are SNHLY and FYNNEI. Written as DNA, the CDR3 is TGTGCCAGCACAAAGGAGGAGACCCAGTACTTC. The encoded protein is CASTKEETQYF.

The CDR3 sequence is CASSYEGMVNTEAFF. CDR3 DNA sequence: TGTGCCAGCAGTTACGAGGGGATGGTGAACACTGAAGCTTTCTTT. The V call is TRBV6-5, the J call TRBJ1-1; a weak D match, TRBD1 (5 bases). This CDR3 has 15 amino acids. The V end lost 2 bases, the J end lost 0 bases, and 10 bases lay between the germline ends. Looked up from germline, CDR1 is MNHEY and CDR2 is SVGAGI.

This clone was seen only a few times. The CDR3 loop reads CASRLPGLETQYF. For the CDR3, the DNA is TGTGCCAGCAGGCTGCCAGGGCTGGAGACCCAGTACTTC. This chain links TRBV6-6 with TRBJ2-5, with D possibly matching TRBD1 (5 bases). Germline values: CDR1 MNHNY, CDR2 SVGAGI (reference sequence). This CDR3 has 13 amino acids. V was trimmed by 6 bases and J by 5 bases, leaving 13 bases between them.

V usage is TRBV6-5 and J usage is TRBJ1-5; no clear D gene. Germline lookup yields CDR1 MNHEY and CDR2 SVGAGI. Trimming removed 5 bases from V and 0 bases from J, with 11 bases in between. The CDR3 length is 15 residues. The CDR3 nucleotides are TGTGCCAGCAGTATTACGGGGTTTAGCAATCAGCCCCAGCATTTT. Its protein is CASSITGFSNQPQHF.

CDR3 in DNA: TGTGCCAGCAGACGGACTGGAGAGAGGGGGAAGGATACGCAGTATTTT. Translating gives CASRRTGERGKDTQYF. The chain employs TRBV28 and TRBJ2-3, with D perhaps TRBD1 (6 bases). This CDR3 region has 16 residues. Trimming removed 6 bases from V and 6 bases from J, with 22 bases in between. CDR1 and CDR2 (germline): MDHEN, SYDVKM.

This chain connects TRBV6-6 to TRBJ2-5; D tentatively reads TRBD1 or TRBD2 (5 bases each). CDR1 MNHNY and CDR2 SVGAGI come from the germline V gene (reference sequence). This CDR3 is built from 14 residues. The V and J ends lost 2 bases and 7 bases respectively, with 14 bases between them. The CDR3 DNA sequence: TGTGCCAGCAGTTACGGGACCGGGAATCCGACCCAGTACTTC. Translating gives CASSYGTGNPTQYF.

A few counts support this clone. Other nucleotide sequences from this sample produce the same CDR3. The CDR3 sequence: CASSLDRGPYEQYF. CDR3 nucleotides: TGCGCCAGCAGCTTGGATAGGGGGCCCTACGAGCAGTACTTC. V and J are TRBV5-1 and TRBJ2-7; 7 bases align to TRBD1. The CDR3 is made up of 14 amino acids. Germline V gene sequence: CDR1 SGHRS, CDR2 YFSETQ. Trimming removed 0 bases from V and 2 bases from J; junction bases left unmatched: 2. The whole variable domain, remainder taken from reference TRBV5-1 and TRBJ2-7, is KAGVTQTPRYLIKTRGQQVTLSCSPISGHRSVSWYQQTPGQGLQFLFEYFSETQRNKGNFPGRFSGRQFSNSRSEMNVSTLELGDSALYLCASSLDRGPYEQYFGPGTRLTVT.

The chain has TRBV28 and TRBJ1-5; D uncertain. Trimming took 3 bases from V and 6 from J, leaving 9 bases between them. This CDR3 is built from 13 residues. CDR1 MDHEN and CDR2 SYDVKM come from the germline V gene. The CDR3 region has the DNA TGTGCCAGCAGTTTGGGTTTACCTCAGCCCCAGCATTTT. It specifies CASSLGLPQPQHF.

This chain links TRBV7-9 with TRBJ1-1; tentatively, D is TRBD1 (5 bases). Per the germline V gene, CDR1 is SEHNR and CDR2 is FQNEAQ (reference sequence). This CDR3 comprises 14 residues. V was shortened by 1 base and J by 7 bases, with 13 bases between the two germline ends. CDR3 in amino acids: CASSLGDRALEAFF. The DNA for the CDR3 is TGTGCCAGCAGCTTAGGGGACCGGGCCCTTGAAGCTTTCTTT.

This chain connects TRBV30 to TRBJ2-3; no firm D call. V lost 5 bases and J lost 4, with 10 bases in between. Germline V gene lookup returns CDR1 GTSNPN and CDR2 SVGIG (reference sequence). There are 12 residues in the CDR3. The CDR3: CAWCLEADTQYF. CDR3 nucleotide sequence: TGTGCCTGGTGCTTAGAAGCAGATACGCAGTATTTT.

This clone was detected only a few times. V gene TRBV5-1 combines with J gene TRBJ2-6; D is possibly TRBD1 (5 bases). The CDR3 totals 17 residues. The V and J ends lost 1 base and 0 bases respectively, with 11 bases between them. Looked up from germline, CDR1 is SGHRS and CDR2 is YFSETQ. This chain's CDR3 is CASSLSGSISGANVLTF. Here the CDR3 DNA reads TGCGCCAGCAGCTTGTCAGGGTCCATCTCTGGGGCCAACGTCCTGACTTTC.